The clone carrying this TCR beta chain was picked up a small number of times. Its antigen is currently unknown. Individual cDNA molecules each received unique molecular identifiers attached to them. TCRdb called the 5' RACE reads again in MiXCR, with one record for every CDR3 protein. The sample has some 96,000 distinct CDR3 sequences; 15% are singletons. Looked up from germline, CDR1 is SGDLS and CDR2 is YYNGEE. Trimming removed 4 bases from V and 7 bases from J, with 11 bases in between. There are 13 residues in the CDR3. This sample was included in a study of early T cells in non-severe SARS-CoV-2 infection. Background on the study: Chains were unpaired, as sequencing was done on bulk RNA from unsorted whole blood.

Overall study findings and caveats: The study's VDJdb matching favored anti-spike CD8 responses and missed private and CD4 specificities.

Sequencing used whole blood. J is TRBJ1-4 and V is TRBV9; D ambiguous. This receptor was identified in an adult who was a healthcare worker with PCR-confirmed SARS-CoV-2 infection or an uninfected control (not recorded which). The CDR3, as DNA: TGTGCCAGCAGCCCCAGGACCTCTGAAAAACTGTTTTTT. This gives the protein CASSPRTSEKLFF.